The clone carrying this T cell receptor (beta chain) came up many times. The data are from a study of T cells in Graves' hyperthyroidism and ophthalmopathy. Template material for amplifying TCR beta CDR3 regions consisted of RNA transcripts. TCR CDR3 underwent first-round RT-PCR with the HTBI primer set. MiXCR, applied by TCRdb to the multiplex PCR reads, yields one record per CDR3 protein. The repertoire holds approximately 630,000 distinct CDR3 sequences, with about 17% as singletons. Trimming shortened V by 3 bases and J by 7 bases, and 24 bases separated the two germline ends. The CDR3 runs 16 residues. Germline CDR1 and CDR2: DFQATT and SNEGSKA (reference sequence).

The source of this sequence is a woman younger than 45 with Graves' hyperthyroidism. The sequenced material came from blood. The chain couples TRBV20-1 to TRBJ1-1; the D gene is possibly TRBD1 (5 bases). CDR3 sequence: CSASRVWDAQTHEAFF. The CDR3 DNA reads as TGCAGTGCTAGTCGGGTGTGGGACGCTCAAACCCATGAAGCTTTCTTT.